The entry below gives a single T cell receptor (beta chain) sequence along with its context. Its target is not known. The sample belongs to a study of T cell responses to AZD1222 COVID-19 vaccine. Findings of the study overall: Most donors were white British, females outnumbered males, and clonal diversity was possibly underestimated. Close to half of all spike-specific TCRs reportedly target regions of the variants that are unmutated. Vaccine-associated CD4 TCRs spanned spike, dominant at 160-218 and 743-854.

TCRdb's copy holds only in-frame clones and misses some; the assay was immunoSEQ multiplex PCR. The table lists over 65,000 clones, about nine tenths of them singletons. Germline assignment: CDR1 MDHEN and CDR2 SYDVKM. The CDR3 has 14 amino acids. Trimming pared 5 bases from V and 4 bases from J, leaving 12 bases between. This clonotype was sampled from an adult in good health. The source material was peripheral blood, sampled on day 0 of AZD1222 vaccination. V gene TRBV28 combines with J gene TRBJ1-3, with D unclear. In DNA form, the CDR3 reads TGTGCCAGCAGTGGCCCCGGGAGCGGAAACACCATATATTTT. It specifies CASSGPGSGNTIYF.